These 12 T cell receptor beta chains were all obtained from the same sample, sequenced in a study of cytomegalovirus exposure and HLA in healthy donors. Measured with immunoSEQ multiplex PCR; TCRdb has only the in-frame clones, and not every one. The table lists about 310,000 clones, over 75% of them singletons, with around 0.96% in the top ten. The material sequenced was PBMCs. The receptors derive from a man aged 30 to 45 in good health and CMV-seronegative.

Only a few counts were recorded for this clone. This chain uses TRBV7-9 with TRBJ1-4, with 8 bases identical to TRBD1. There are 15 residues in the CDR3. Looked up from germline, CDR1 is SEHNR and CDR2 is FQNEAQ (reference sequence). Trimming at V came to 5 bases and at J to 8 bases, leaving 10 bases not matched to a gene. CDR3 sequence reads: CASSGQTGEGEKLFF. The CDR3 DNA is TGTGCCAGCAGCGGCCAGACAGGGGAGGGAGAAAAACTGTTTTTT.

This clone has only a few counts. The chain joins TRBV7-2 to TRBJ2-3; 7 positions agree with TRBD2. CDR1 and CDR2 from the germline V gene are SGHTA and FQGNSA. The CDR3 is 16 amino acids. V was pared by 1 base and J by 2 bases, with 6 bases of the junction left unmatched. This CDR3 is CASSLGEGSLTDTQYF. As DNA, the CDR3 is TGTGCCAGCAGCTTAGGGGAGGGATCCCTCACAGATACGCAGTATTTT.

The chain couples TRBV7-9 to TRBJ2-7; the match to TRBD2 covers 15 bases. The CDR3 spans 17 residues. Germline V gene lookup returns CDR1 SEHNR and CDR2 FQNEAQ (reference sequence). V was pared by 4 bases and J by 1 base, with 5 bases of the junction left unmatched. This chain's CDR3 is CASSYWTSGGASYEQYF. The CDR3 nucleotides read TGTGCCAGCAGCTACTGGACTAGCGGGGGGGCATCCTACGAGCAGTACTTC. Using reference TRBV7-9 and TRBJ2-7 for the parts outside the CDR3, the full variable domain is DTGVSQNPRHKITKRGQNVTFRCDPISEHNRLYWYRQTLGQGPEFLTYFQNEAQLEKSRLLSDRFSAERPKGSFSTLEIQRTEQGDSAMYLCASSYWTSGGASYEQYFGPGTRLTVT.

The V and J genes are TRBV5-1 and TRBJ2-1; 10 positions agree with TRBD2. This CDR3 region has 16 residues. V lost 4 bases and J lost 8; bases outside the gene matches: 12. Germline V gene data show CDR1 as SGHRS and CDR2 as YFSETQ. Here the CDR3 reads CASSITPSGGRDEQFF. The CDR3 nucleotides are TGCGCCAGCAGCATAACCCCTAGCGGGGGTAGGGATGAGCAGTTCTTC.

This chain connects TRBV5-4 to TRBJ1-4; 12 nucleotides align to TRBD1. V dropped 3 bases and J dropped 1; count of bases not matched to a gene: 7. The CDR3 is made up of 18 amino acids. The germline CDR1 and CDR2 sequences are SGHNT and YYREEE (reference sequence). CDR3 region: CASSSDRDRGRTNEKLFF. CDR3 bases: TGTGCCAGCAGCTCGGACCGGGACAGGGGGCGAACTAATGAAAAACTGTTTTTT.

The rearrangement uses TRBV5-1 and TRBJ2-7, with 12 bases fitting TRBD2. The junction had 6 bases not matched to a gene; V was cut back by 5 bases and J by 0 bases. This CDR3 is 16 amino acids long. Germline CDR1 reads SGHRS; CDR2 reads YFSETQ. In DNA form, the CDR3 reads TGCGCCAGCAGTCAAACTAGCGGGGGGAACTCCTACGAGCAGTACTTC. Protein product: CASSQTSGGNSYEQYF.

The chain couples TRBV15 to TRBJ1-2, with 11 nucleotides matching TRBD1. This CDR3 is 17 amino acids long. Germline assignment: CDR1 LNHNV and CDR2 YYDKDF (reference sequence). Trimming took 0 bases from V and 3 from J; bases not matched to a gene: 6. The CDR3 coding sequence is TGTGCCACCAGCAGAGACCCGGGACAGGGGGATGACTATGGCTACACCTTC. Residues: CATSRDPGQGDDYGYTF.

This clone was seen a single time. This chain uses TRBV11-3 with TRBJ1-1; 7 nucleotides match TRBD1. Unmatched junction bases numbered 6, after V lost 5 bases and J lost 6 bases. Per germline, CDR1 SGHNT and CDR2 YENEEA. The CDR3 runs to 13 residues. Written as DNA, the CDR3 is TGTGCCAGCAGCCGGCGACAGGGCTCTGAAGCTTTCTTT. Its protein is CASSRRQGSEAFF.

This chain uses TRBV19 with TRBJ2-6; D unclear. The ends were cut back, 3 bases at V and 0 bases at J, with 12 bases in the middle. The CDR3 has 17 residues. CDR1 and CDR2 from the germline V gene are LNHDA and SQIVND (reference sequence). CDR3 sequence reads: CASSMRYGYSGANVLTF. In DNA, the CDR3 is TGTGCCAGTAGTATGAGGTACGGATACTCTGGGGCCAACGTCCTGACTTTC.

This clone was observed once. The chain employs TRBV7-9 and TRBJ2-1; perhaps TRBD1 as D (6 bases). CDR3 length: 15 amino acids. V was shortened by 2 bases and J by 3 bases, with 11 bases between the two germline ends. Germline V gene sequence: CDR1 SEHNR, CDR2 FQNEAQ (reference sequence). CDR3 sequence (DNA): TGTGCCAGCAGCTTATGGCCGGGACACTACAATGAGCAGTTCTTC. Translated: CASSLWPGHYNEQFF.

Here the CDR3 reads CASSIEDLLYEQYF. DNA of the CDR3: TGTGCCAGCAGTATCGAAGATCTCCTATACGAGCAGTACTTC. This chain connects TRBV6-5 to TRBJ2-7; D unclear. The CDR3 covers 14 residues. Germline V gene data show CDR1 as MNHEY and CDR2 as SVGAGI. Trimming stripped 5 bases from V and 4 bases from J, with 15 bases between.

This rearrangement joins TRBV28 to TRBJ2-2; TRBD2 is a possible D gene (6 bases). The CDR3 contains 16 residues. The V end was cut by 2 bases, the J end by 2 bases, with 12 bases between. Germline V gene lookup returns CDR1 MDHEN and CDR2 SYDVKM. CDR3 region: CASSLGGMVNTGELFF. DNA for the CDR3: TGTGCCAGCAGTTTAGGGGGGATGGTTAACACCGGGGAGCTGTTTTTT.